This note documents a single TCR beta chain sequence. The antigen remains undetermined. CDR3 length: 15 residues. The germline V gene encodes CDR1 SGHKS and CDR2 YYEKEE (reference sequence). Trimming shortened V by 4 bases and J by 6 bases, and 19 bases separated the two germline ends. The donors, healthy adults who were HIV-negative, had experienced no recent acute infections or vaccinations. These data originate in a study of shared clonotypes between healthy human individuals. Points from the study as a whole: Among a few donors, roughly 5% of naive CD4 clonotypes were found in common.

The authors distributed each subset's genomic DNA evenly over several immunoSEQ plates. Repertoires were generated with immunoSEQ multiplex PCR, while TCRdb's copy carries only in-frame clones and drops some. The profile shows 150,000 to 200,000 clones, 60% to 75% of them singletons. The receptor comes from a young man in good health. The specimen was memory CD4+ T cells sorted from blood. Subset defined: CD45RA-negative fraction. This chain joins TRBV5-5 and TRBJ1-1; no definite D call. The CDR3 sequence is CASSNSDLGLAEAFF. CDR3 in DNA: TGTGCCAGCAGCAATTCTGACCTGGGGTTGGCTGAAGCTTTCTTT.